Following are 6 T cell receptor beta chains from one sample sequenced in a study of shared clonotypes between healthy human individuals. The table came from immunoSEQ multiplex PCR; TCRdb's copy has only in-frame clones and leaves some out. The sample consists of around 1,900,000 clones, 93% of them appearing once. Positively selected for CCR7, the CD45RO-negative cells used as naive CD8 cells excluded terminally differentiated effector memory CD45RA+ cells. Sequencing was performed on naive CD8+ T cells from PBMCs. The receptors were sampled from a young man in good health. Some clones in this sample may be carry-over from other donors' samples.

The rearrangement joins TRBV28 to TRBJ2-3; D may be TRBD1 (5 bases). Trimming removed 6 bases from V and 5 bases from J, with 21 bases in between. Germline loops: CDR1 MDHEN, CDR2 SYDVKM. The CDR3 is 16 residues long. The CDR3 DNA reads as TGTGCCAGCAGCGACCCCGACAGTTTCGGTAGAGATACGCAGTATTTT. Translation: CASSDPDSFGRDTQYF.

This chain links TRBV4-1 with TRBJ2-2, with no clear D. The CDR3 consists of 16 residues. The V and J ends lost 0 bases and 2 bases respectively, with 10 bases between them. The V gene's germline CDR1 is MGHRA and CDR2 YSYEKL. CDR3 protein: CASSQEWGINTGELFF. In DNA, the CDR3 is TGCGCCAGCAGCCAAGAGTGGGGTATCAACACCGGGGAGCTGTTTTTT.

The rearrangement joins TRBV6-5 to TRBJ2-1; D is undetermined. This CDR3 contains 12 residues. Germline V gives CDR1 MNHEY, CDR2 SVGAGI. V was pared by 2 bases and J by 7 bases, with 6 bases between. CDR3 protein: CASSYGWNEQFF. CDR3 DNA sequence: TGTGCCAGCAGTTACGGTTGGAATGAGCAGTTCTTC.

The gene calls are TRBV5-1 and TRBJ2-1; possibly TRBD2 for D (5 bases). The CDR3 is 15 residues long. Germline V gene lookup returns CDR1 SGHRS and CDR2 YFSETQ. Trimming removed 0 bases from V and 8 bases from J, with 15 bases in between. The CDR3 region is CASSLEVGWGDEQFF. CDR3 nucleotides: TGCGCCAGCAGCTTGGAGGTGGGATGGGGAGATGAGCAGTTCTTC. The variable domain in full, completed from reference TRBV5-1 and TRBJ2-1, reads KAGVTQTPRYLIKTRGQQVTLSCSPISGHRSVSWYQQTPGQGLQFLFEYFSETQRNKGNFPGRFSGRQFSNSRSEMNVSTLELGDSALYLCASSLEVGWGDEQFFGPGTRLTVL.

The chain employs TRBV20-1 and TRBJ1-1, with D uncertain. Trimming took off 4 bases at V and 7 bases at J, with 7 bases between the two ends. Germline CDR1 and CDR2: DFQATT and SNEGSKA (reference sequence). The CDR3 loop spans 10 amino acids. CDR3 nucleotide sequence: TGCAGTGCTAAGGCAGGTGAAGCTTTCTTT. It translates to CSAKAGEAFF.

As to this clone: Other DNA sequences from this sample encode an identical CDR3 as well. The V call is TRBV9, the J call TRBJ1-1; a weak D match, TRBD1 (6 bases). The CDR3 loop spans 13 amino acids. Germline-derived CDR1 and CDR2 are SGDLS and YYNGEE. V was clipped by 3 bases and J by 5 bases, with 11 bases between them. This CDR3 reads CASSAGGGTEAFF. CDR3 DNA sequence: TGTGCCAGCAGCGCGGGAGGGGGGACTGAAGCTTTCTTT.